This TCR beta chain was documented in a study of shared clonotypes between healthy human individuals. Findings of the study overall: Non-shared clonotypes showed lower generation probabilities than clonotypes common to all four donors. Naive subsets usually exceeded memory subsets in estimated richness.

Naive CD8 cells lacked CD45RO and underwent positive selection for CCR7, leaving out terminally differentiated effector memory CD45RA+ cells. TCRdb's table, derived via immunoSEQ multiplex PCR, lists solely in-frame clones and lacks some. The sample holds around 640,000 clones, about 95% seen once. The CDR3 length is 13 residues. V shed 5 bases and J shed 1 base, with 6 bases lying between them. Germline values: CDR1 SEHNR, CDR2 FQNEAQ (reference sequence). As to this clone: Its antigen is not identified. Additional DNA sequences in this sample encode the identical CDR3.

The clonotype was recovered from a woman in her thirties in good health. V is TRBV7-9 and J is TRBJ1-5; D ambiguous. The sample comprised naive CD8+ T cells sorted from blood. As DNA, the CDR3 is TGTGCCAGCAGCCTGGACAGCAATCAGCCCCAGCATTTT. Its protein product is CASSLDSNQPQHF.